This T cell receptor beta chain was documented in a study of blood T cell repertoires in COVID-19. Enrollees, about 18 to 89 years old, lived in 20 to 25 US areas. Each recovered donor of Cohort 3 presented with two negative PCRs, clearance, or symptom resolution. Generated by immunoSEQ multiplex PCR, the TCRdb table keeps only in-frame clones and is missing some. The profile shows 300,000 to 450,000 clones, about 90% of them singletons. The germline CDR1 and CDR2 sequences are LNHDA and SQIVND (reference sequence). Germline trimming cut 4 bases from V and 7 bases from J; bases unmatched to any gene: 18. The CDR3 consists of 18 residues.

This TCR derives from a woman aged 25 to 39 who had recovered from COVID-19. Sequenced sample: PBMCs or T cells enriched from blood (not recorded which). J is TRBJ2-2 and V is TRBV19, with 7 bases that match TRBD2. The CDR3 DNA reads TGTGCCAGTAGTACACAAAAACTAGCGACCCAGCGGGGCGGGGAGCTGTTTTTT. It yields the protein CASSTQKLATQRGGELFF.